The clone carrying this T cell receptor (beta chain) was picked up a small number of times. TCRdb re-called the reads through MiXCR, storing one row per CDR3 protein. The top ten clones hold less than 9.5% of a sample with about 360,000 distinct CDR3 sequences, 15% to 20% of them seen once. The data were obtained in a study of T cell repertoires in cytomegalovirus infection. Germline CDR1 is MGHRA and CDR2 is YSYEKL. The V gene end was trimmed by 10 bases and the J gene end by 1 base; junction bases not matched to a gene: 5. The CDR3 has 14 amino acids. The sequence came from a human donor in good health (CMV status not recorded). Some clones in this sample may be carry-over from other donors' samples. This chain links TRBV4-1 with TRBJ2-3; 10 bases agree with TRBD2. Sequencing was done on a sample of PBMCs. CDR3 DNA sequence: TGCGCCACCAAGCGGGAGGGGGGCACAGATACGCAGTATTTT. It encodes CATKREGGTDTQYF.